The 9 T cell receptor beta chains below come from one sample, sequenced in a study of OX40 agonist ivuxolimab in advanced cancers. Sequenced by immunoSEQ multiplex PCR; TCRdb stores in-frame clones only, minus some. The sample records more than 25,000 clones, more than 75% being singletons. Sequences were derived from CD4+ or CD8+ T cells sorted from blood, sampled in a trial of the OX40 agonist ivuxolimab. These receptors originate from an adult with an advanced solid tumor such as melanoma, head and neck, liver or kidney cancer.

In this sample, this clone turned up a few times. The rearrangement uses TRBV5-1 and TRBJ2-1; 8 nucleotides agree with TRBD2. This CDR3 is built from 15 residues. Per the germline V gene, CDR1 is SGHRS and CDR2 is YFSETQ. The V gene end was trimmed by 2 bases and the J gene end by 0 bases; junction bases not matched to a gene: 1. Here the CDR3 reads CASSFSGNSYNEQFF. CDR3 DNA sequence: TGCGCCAGCAGCTTTAGCGGGAACTCCTACAATGAGCAGTTCTTC. Full variable domain (rest looked up from reference TRBV5-1 and TRBJ2-1): KAGVTQTPRYLIKTRGQQVTLSCSPISGHRSVSWYQQTPGQGLQFLFEYFSETQRNKGNFPGRFSGRQFSNSRSEMNVSTLELGDSALYLCASSFSGNSYNEQFFGPGTRLTVL.

The chain links TRBV10-3 to TRBJ2-7; D may be TRBD1 or TRBD2 (6 bases each). Trimming stripped 3 bases from V and 4 bases from J, with 19 bases between. Germline CDR1 reads ENHRY; CDR2 reads SYGVKD. This CDR3 region has 16 residues. This CDR3 is CAISDPRWGARYEQYF. The CDR3 nucleotides read TGTGCCATCAGTGACCCAAGGTGGGGGGCCAGATACGAGCAGTACTTC.

The chain carries TRBV30 and TRBJ2-7, with D perhaps TRBD1 (6 bases). CDR3 size: 14 residues. The V end was cut by 0 bases, the J end by 5 bases, with 14 bases between. Per the germline V gene, CDR1 is GTSNPN and CDR2 is SVGIG (reference sequence). The CDR3 region has the DNA TGTGCCTGGAGTGTACTGGGGGCGCTGGACGAGCAGTACTTC. Encoded protein: CAWSVLGALDEQYF. The variable domain in full, completed from reference TRBV30 and TRBJ2-7, reads SQTIHQWPATLVQPVGSPLSLECTVEGTSNPNLYWYRQAAGRGLQLLFYSVGIGQISSEVPQNLSASRPQDRQFILSSKKLLLSDSGFYLCAWSVLGALDEQYFGPGTRLTVT.

This rearrangement joins TRBV7-8 to TRBJ2-5; 9 nucleotides align to TRBD1. Germline CDR1 is SGHVS and CDR2 is FQNEAQ. Losses at the gene ends were 5 bases for V and 5 bases for J; bases not matched to a gene: 9. The CDR3 runs to 15 residues. The DNA of the CDR3 is TGTGCCAGCAGCGTAACAGGGGGCGCCGGGGAGACCCAGTACTTC. It specifies CASSVTGGAGETQYF.

This clone has only a few counts. The chain links TRBV13 to TRBJ2-1; 7 bases line up with TRBD2. Germline loops: CDR1 PRHDT, CDR2 FYEKMQ (reference sequence). The CDR3 length is 11 residues. V lost 6 bases to trimming and J lost 9 bases; unmatched junction nucleotides: 2. DNA for the CDR3: TGTGCCAGCAGGGGAGGGACTGAGCAGTTCTTC. Its translation is CASRGGTEQFF.

In its sample, this clone ranks as medium-sized. The chain employs TRBV4-1 and TRBJ2-1, with TRBD1 matching over 8 bases. V was pared by 2 bases and J by 7 bases, with 7 bases of the junction left unmatched. Per germline, CDR1 MGHRA and CDR2 YSYEKL. The length of the CDR3 is 15 residues. The DNA for the CDR3 is TGCGCCAGCAGCCAACCGGGACAGGATCTTAATGAGCAGTTCTTC. Translated: CASSQPGQDLNEQFF.

The chain joins TRBV2 to TRBJ2-7; 7 bases map to TRBD2. The CDR3 runs to 13 residues. The J segment lost 2 bases and the V segment lost 9 bases, leaving 7 bases of the junction unmatched. Germline-derived CDR1 and CDR2 are SNHLY and FYNNEI. The CDR3 coding sequence is TGTGCCAGTGGGCCGGGGGGAACCTACGAGCAGTACTTC. Translating it yields CASGPGGTYEQYF.

The chain uses TRBV9 and TRBJ2-7, with D possibly matching TRBD1 (6 bases). Trimming took 2 bases from V and 3 from J, leaving 9 bases between them. The CDR3 has 13 amino acids. The germline CDR1 and CDR2 sequences are SGDLS and YYNGEE. CDR3 protein: CASSVGTSYEQYF. The DNA for the CDR3 is TGTGCCAGCAGCGTCGGGACAAGCTACGAGCAGTACTTC. Supplemented by reference TRBV9 and TRBJ2-7, the full variable domain reads DSGVTQTPKHLITATGQRVTLRCSPRSGDLSVYWYQQSLDQGLQFLIQYYNGEERAKGNILERFSAQQFPDLHSELNLSSLELGDSALYFCASSVGTSYEQYFGPGTRLTVT.

This clone showed up just a few times. The chain recombines TRBV6-5 with TRBJ2-1; 9 bases agree with TRBD1. Germline CDR1 reads MNHEY; CDR2 reads SVGAGI. The CDR3 is made up of 14 amino acids. Germline trimming cut 5 bases from V and 4 bases from J; bases unmatched to any gene: 3. CDR3 nucleotides: TGTGCCAGCAGTCCCGGGACAGGGTACAATGAGCAGTTCTTC. It is translated as CASSPGTGYNEQFF.